Below are 2 T cell receptor beta chains sequenced from a single sample in a study of blood T cell repertoires in COVID-19. The table came from immunoSEQ multiplex PCR; TCRdb's copy has only in-frame clones and leaves some out. The sample includes 250,000 or so clones, around 93% of them seen just once. The sample was PBMCs or T cells enriched from blood (not recorded which). These receptors all stem from a man aged 40-49 years who had been exposed to COVID-19.

The CDR3 DNA follows: TGCAGCGTTGCGGGACTAGCGGGAGAGTATGAGACCCAGTACTTC. Translating gives CSVAGLAGEYETQYF. The gene calls are TRBV29-1 and TRBJ2-5, with TRBD2 identical over 14 bases. The V segment lost 4 bases and the J segment 5 bases; nucleotides outside the gene matches: 6. In germline, CDR1 is SQVTM, CDR2 ANQGSEA. CDR3 length: 15 amino acids.

This chain links TRBV19 with TRBJ2-1; D possibly corresponds to TRBD2 (6 bases). The germline V and J ends were trimmed by 5 bases and 8 bases, with 19 bases remaining between them. Germline V CDR1 and CDR2: LNHDA, SQIVND (reference sequence). The CDR3 extends over 15 amino acids. For the CDR3, the DNA is TGTGCCAGTAGTGCCGTTAGGGGACTGAGGGATGAGCAGTTCTTC. Translated: CASSAVRGLRDEQFF.